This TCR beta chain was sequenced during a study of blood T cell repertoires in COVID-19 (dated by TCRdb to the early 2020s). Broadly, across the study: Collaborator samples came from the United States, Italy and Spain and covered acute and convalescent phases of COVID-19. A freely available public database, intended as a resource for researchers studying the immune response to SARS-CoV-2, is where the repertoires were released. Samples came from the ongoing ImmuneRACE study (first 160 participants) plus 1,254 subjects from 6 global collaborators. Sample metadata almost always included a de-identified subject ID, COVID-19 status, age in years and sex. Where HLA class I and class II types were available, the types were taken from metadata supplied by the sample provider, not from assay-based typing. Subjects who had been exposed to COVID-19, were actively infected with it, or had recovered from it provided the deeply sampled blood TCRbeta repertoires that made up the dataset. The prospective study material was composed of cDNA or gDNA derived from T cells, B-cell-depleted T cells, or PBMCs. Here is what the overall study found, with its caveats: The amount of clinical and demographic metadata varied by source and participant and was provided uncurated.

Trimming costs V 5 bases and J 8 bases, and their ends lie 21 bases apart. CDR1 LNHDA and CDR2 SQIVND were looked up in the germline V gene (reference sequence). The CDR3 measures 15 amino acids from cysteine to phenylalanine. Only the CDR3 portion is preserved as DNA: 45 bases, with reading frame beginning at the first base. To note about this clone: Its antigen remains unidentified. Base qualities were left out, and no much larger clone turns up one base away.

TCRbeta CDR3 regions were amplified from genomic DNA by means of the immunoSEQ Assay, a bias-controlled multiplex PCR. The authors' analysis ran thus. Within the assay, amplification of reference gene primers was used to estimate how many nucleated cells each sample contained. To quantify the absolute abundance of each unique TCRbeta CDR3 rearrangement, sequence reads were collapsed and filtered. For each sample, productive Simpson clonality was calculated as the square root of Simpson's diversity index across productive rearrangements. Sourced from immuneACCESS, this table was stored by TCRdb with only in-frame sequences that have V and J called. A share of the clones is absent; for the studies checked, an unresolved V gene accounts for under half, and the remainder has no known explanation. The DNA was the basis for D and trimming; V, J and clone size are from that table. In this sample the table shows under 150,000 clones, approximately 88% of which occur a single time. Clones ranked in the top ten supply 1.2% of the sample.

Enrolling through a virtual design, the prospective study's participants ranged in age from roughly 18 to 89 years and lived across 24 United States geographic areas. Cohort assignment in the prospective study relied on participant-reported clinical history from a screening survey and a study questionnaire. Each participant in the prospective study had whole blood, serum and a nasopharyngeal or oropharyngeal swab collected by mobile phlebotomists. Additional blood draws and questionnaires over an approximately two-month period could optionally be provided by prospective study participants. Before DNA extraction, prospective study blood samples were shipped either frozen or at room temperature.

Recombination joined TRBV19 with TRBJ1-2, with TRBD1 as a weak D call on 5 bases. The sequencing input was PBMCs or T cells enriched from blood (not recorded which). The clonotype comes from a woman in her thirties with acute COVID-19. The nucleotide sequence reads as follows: TGTGCCAGTAGTCACCCCTGGAGGGAGGGGCCCGGCTACACCTTC. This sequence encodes CASSHPWREGPGYTF.